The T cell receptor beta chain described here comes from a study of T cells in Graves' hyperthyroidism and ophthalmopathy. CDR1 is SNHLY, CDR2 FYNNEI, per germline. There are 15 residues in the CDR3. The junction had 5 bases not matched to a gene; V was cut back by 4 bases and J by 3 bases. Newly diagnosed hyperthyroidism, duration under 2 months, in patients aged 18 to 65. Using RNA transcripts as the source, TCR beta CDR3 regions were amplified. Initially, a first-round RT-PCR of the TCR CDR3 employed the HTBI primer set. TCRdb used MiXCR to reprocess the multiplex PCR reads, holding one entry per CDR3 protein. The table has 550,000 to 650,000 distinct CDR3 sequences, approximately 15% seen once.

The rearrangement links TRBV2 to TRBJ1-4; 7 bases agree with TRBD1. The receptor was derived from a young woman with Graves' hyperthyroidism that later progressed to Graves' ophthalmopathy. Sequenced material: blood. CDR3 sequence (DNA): TGTGCCAGCAGTGCCCGACAGGGCCCTAATGAAAAACTGTTTTTT. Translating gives CASSARQGPNEKLFF.